The 30 T cell receptor beta chains below come from one sample, sequenced in a study of blood T cell repertoires in COVID-19. The protocol was immunoSEQ multiplex PCR, while the TCRdb copy is restricted to in-frame clones and leaves out a portion. This repertoire shows roughly 140,000 clones, roughly 80% found once; its top ten account for 30% to 45%. The source material was peripheral blood. These receptors were collected from a human donor in a cohort sampled during active COVID-19.

This clone was seen many times. The rearrangement joins TRBV5-6 to TRBJ1-4; D perhaps matches TRBD1 (5 bases). CDR1 and CDR2 from the germline V gene are SGHDT and YYEEEE. CDR3 length: 14 amino acids. Trimming left V 6 bases short and J 8 bases short, with 17 bases between. The CDR3 loop reads CASNLWGEDEKLFF. In nucleotides, the CDR3 is TGTGCCAGCAACCTTTGGGGGGAGGACGAAAAACTGTTTTTT.

The rearrangement joins TRBV5-1 to TRBJ2-1; tentative D call: TRBD2 (5 bases). From germline, CDR1 is SGHRS and CDR2 YFSETQ. The CDR3 is 16 residues long. Trimming took 4 bases from V and 5 from J, leaving 19 bases between them. The CDR3 nucleotides are TGCGCCAGCAGCCCGGGTCTAGGAGGCCTAGACAATGAGCAGTTCTTC. Amino acids: CASSPGLGGLDNEQFF.

The V gene is TRBV4-2, the J gene TRBJ1-2; 7 nucleotides line up with TRBD1. This CDR3 has 15 amino acids. Germline V gene sequence: CDR1 LGHNA, CDR2 YNFKEQ. V lost 6 bases to trimming and J lost 4 bases; unmatched junction nucleotides: 11. CDR3 residues: CASRPIATGSYGYTF. The DNA for the CDR3 is TGTGCCAGCAGGCCTATAGCGACAGGGTCCTATGGCTACACCTTC.

The chain recombines TRBV3-1 (or the pseudogene TRBV3-2) with TRBJ1-3; D might be TRBD1 (5 bases). This CDR3 region has 16 residues. CDR1 and CDR2 from the germline V gene are LGHDT and YNNKEL (reference sequence). Trimming took 4 bases from V and 3 from J, leaving 16 bases between them. DNA of the CDR3: TGTGCCAGCAGCCTCTCATCCGGGGGGGGTGGAAACACCATATATTTT. Translating it yields CASSLSSGGGGNTIYF.

The chain is built from TRBV7-7 and TRBJ2-5; unclear D gene. V was shortened by 4 bases and J by 3 bases, with 9 bases between the two germline ends. This CDR3 has 13 residues. Germline V CDR1 and CDR2: SSHAT, FNYEAQ (reference sequence). This CDR3 is CASSSGEKETQYF. DNA of the CDR3: TGTGCCAGCAGCTCCGGAGAGAAAGAGACCCAGTACTTC. The variable domain in full, completed from reference TRBV7-7 and TRBJ2-5, reads GAGVSQSPRYKVTKRGQDVTLRCDPISSHATLYWYQQALGQGPEFLTYFNYEAQPDKSGLPSDRFSAERPEGSISTLTIQRTEQRDSAMYRCASSSGEKETQYFGPGTRLLVL.

V and J are TRBV9 and TRBJ2-7; D possibly corresponds to TRBD2 (5 bases). This CDR3 comprises 16 residues. Between the trimmed V and J ends, which lost 3 bases and 3 bases, there was a span of 19 bases. Germline V gene data show CDR1 as SGDLS and CDR2 as YYNGEE. The CDR3 loop reads CASSGRDPRGGYEQYF. DNA of the CDR3: TGTGCCAGCAGCGGACGCGACCCGAGAGGAGGCTACGAGCAGTACTTC.

The gene calls are TRBV4-3 and TRBJ1-5, with D maybe TRBD1 (6 bases). The CDR3 extends over 16 amino acids. The germline V gene has CDR1 LGHNA and CDR2 YSLEER. Trimming took 6 bases from V and 0 from J, leaving 15 bases between them. The CDR3 sequence: CASRPNRDFSNQPQHF. The CDR3 region has the DNA TGCGCCAGCAGGCCAAACAGGGATTTTAGCAATCAGCCCCAGCATTTT.

This chain links TRBV2 with TRBJ1-5; TRBD1 matches at 10 bases. The CDR3 contains 14 residues. Germline V CDR1 and CDR2: SNHLY, FYNNEI. Trimming at V came to 5 bases and at J to 9 bases, leaving 7 bases not matched to a gene. CDR3 sequence reads: CASSPRTGGGPQHF. In nucleotides, the CDR3 is TGTGCCAGCAGTCCTCGGACAGGGGGAGGGCCCCAGCATTTT.

The chain joins TRBV25-1 to TRBJ2-2, with D unresolved. This CDR3 spans 14 amino acids. CDR1 and CDR2 (germline): MGHDK, SYGVNS. The ends were cut back, 6 bases at V and 4 bases at J, with 12 bases in the middle. The CDR3 DNA is TGTGCCAGCAGGATCAGCGAAGTCACCGGGGAGCTGTTTTTT. Translation: CASRISEVTGELFF.

The J gene is TRBJ1-3, the V gene TRBV6-5; D might be TRBD1 (5 bases). From germline, CDR1 is MNHEY and CDR2 SVGAGI. Deletions cut 2 bases from V and 0 bases from J, with 11 bases between. This CDR3 has 16 residues. DNA for the CDR3: TGTGCCAGCAGTTACCCCGGGGGAGCCTCTGGAAACACCATATATTTT. Encoded protein: CASSYPGGASGNTIYF.

This rearrangement joins TRBV7-2 to TRBJ2-7; a weak D match, TRBD1 (6 bases). This CDR3 has 13 residues. Germline V CDR1 and CDR2: SGHTA, FQGNSA. V lost 4 bases to trimming and J lost 7 bases, with 14 bases between them. This CDR3 reads CASSSGTMREQYF. In nucleotides, the CDR3 is TGTGCCAGCAGCTCCGGGACAATGAGAGAGCAGTACTTC.

CDR3 nucleotide sequence: TGTGCCAGCAGCCCCTACCCTACAGGCTCTAGCACAGATACGCAGTATTTT. It translates to CASSPYPTGSSTDTQYF. This rearrangement joins TRBV7-8 to TRBJ2-3, with D possibly being TRBD1 (5 bases). V shed 5 bases and J shed 0 bases, with 18 bases lying between them. CDR1 is SGHVS and CDR2 is FQNEAQ in the germline V gene. CDR3 size: 17 residues.

V usage is TRBV5-1 and J usage is TRBJ1-1; D is ambiguous. CDR1 SGHRS and CDR2 YFSETQ come from the germline V gene. The CDR3 covers 14 residues. V gave up 3 bases and J gave up 2 bases, with 11 bases separating them. The CDR3 DNA follows: TGCGCCAGCAGCTCCCCCGGGGTAAACACTGAAGCTTTCTTT. Residues: CASSSPGVNTEAFF.

V gene TRBV29-1 combines with J gene TRBJ2-7, with a tentative D call TRBD2 (6 bases). This CDR3 comprises 14 residues. The V and J ends lost 4 bases and 3 bases respectively, with 16 bases between them. From germline, CDR1 is SQVTM and CDR2 ANQGSEA. The CDR3 sequence is CSVGRDFSGYEQYF. The CDR3 nucleotides are TGCAGCGTTGGCCGGGACTTTTCGGGCTACGAGCAGTACTTC.

The chain recombines TRBV7-2 with TRBJ1-2, with D perhaps TRBD1 (5 bases). V lost 4 bases, J lost 4 bases, and 16 bases lay in between. Germline-derived CDR1 and CDR2 are SGHTA and FQGNSA. CDR3 length: 15 amino acids. The CDR3 region is CASSWRPGGGYGYTF. The CDR3 DNA reads TGTGCCAGCAGCTGGCGTCCCGGGGGTGGCTATGGCTACACCTTC.

The table lists this clone with a few counts. This CDR3 is also generated by other DNA sequences in the sample. The CDR3 protein is CASSLARDQPQHF. The CDR3 DNA reads TGTGCCAGCAGTTTAGCGAGGGATCAGCCCCAGCATTTT. The rearrangement uses TRBV12-3 or TRBV12-4 and TRBJ1-5; D remains ambiguous. CDR3 size: 13 residues. Trimming removed 0 bases at V and 5 bases at J, with 5 bases between.

The genes are TRBV18 and TRBJ1-6; TRBD1 agrees at 8 bases. The ends lost 4 bases at V and 5 bases at J; junction bases unmatched: 10. The CDR3 runs to 17 residues. CDR1 KGHSH and CDR2 LQKENI come from the germline V gene. The chain's CDR3 is CASSRTAGGQDNSPLHF. The CDR3 DNA is TGTGCCAGCTCACGCACGGCCGGGGGACAGGATAATTCACCCCTCCACTTT. The full variable domain, rest sourced from reference TRBV18 and TRBJ1-6, is NAGVMQNPRHLVRRRGQEARLRCSPMKGHSHVYWYRQLPEEGLKFMVYLQKENIIDESGMPKERFSAEFPKEGPSILRIQQVVRGDSAAYFCASSRTAGGQDNSPLHFGNGTRLTVT.

The chain carries TRBV4-3 and TRBJ1-2; no reliable D call. This CDR3 contains 14 residues. In germline, CDR1 is LGHNA, CDR2 YSLEER. Trimming pared 0 bases from V and 4 bases from J, leaving 9 bases between. CDR3 in amino acids: CASSQESGSYGYTF. The CDR3 DNA sequence: TGCGCCAGCAGCCAAGAAAGCGGCAGCTATGGCTACACCTTC.

V usage is TRBV12-3 or TRBV12-4 and J usage is TRBJ2-3; TRBD1 agrees at 7 bases. Trimming at V came to 4 bases and at J to 7 bases, leaving 2 bases not matched to a gene. The CDR3 extends over 12 amino acids. The CDR3 protein is CASSSDRHTQYF. In DNA form, the CDR3 reads TGTGCCAGCAGTTCGGACAGGCATACGCAGTATTTT.

V and J are TRBV30 and TRBJ1-4, with a tentative D call TRBD1 (5 bases). CDR3 length: 15 amino acids. CDR1 is GTSNPN, CDR2 SVGIG, per germline (reference sequence). V was cut by 2 bases and J by 7 bases, with 17 bases left in between. CDR3 amino acids: CAWSTGGREVEKLFF. The CDR3 nucleotides are TGTGCCTGGAGTACGGGCGGCAGGGAGGTTGAAAAACTGTTTTTT.

This chain joins TRBV2 and TRBJ1-5; D ambiguous. CDR3 length equals 18 residues. Germline V gene data show CDR1 as SNHLY and CDR2 as FYNNEI. With 1 base removed from V and 4 bases from J, the gap between germline ends came to 20 bases. The CDR3 DNA reads as TGTGCCAGCAGTGAAGGGGGAGGAGGGTTATATCGGAATCAGCCCCAGCATTTT. Protein product: CASSEGGGGLYRNQPQHF. Based on the CDR3 plus reference TRBV2 and TRBJ1-5, the full variable domain is EPEVTQTPSHQVTQMGQEVILRCVPISNHLYFYWYRQILGQKVEFLVSFYNNEISEKSEIFDDQFSVERPDGSNFTLKIRSTKLEDSAMYFCASSEGGGGLYRNQPQHFGDGTRLSIL.

This clone showed up just once. This chain connects TRBV20-1 to TRBJ1-6, with a weak D call TRBD1 (5 bases). V was shortened by 3 bases and J by 9 bases, with 15 bases between the two germline ends. The CDR3 contains 14 residues. From germline, CDR1 is DFQATT and CDR2 SNEGSKA (reference sequence). CDR3 DNA: TGCAGTGCTAGTCGAGGCGGGGGTAGTTCACCCCTCCACTTT. This translates into CSASRGGGSSPLHF.

The chain joins TRBV18 to TRBJ1-1, with 7 bases identical to TRBD1. J was trimmed by 11 bases and V by 1 base; bases with no gene match: 13. CDR1 is KGHSH and CDR2 is LQKENI in the germline V gene. The CDR3 length is 15 residues. The CDR3 region is CASSPRSQGDSWAFF. DNA for the CDR3: TGTGCCAGCTCACCACGAAGTCAGGGGGACAGCTGGGCTTTCTTT.

This chain joins TRBV5-1 and TRBJ1-1, with no clear D. Germline V gene lookup returns CDR1 SGHRS and CDR2 YFSETQ. V lost 2 bases, J lost 4 bases, and 9 bases lay in between. This CDR3 has 13 residues. Here the CDR3 reads CASSFGQTTEAFF. The CDR3 coding sequence is TGCGCCAGCAGCTTTGGGCAGACCACTGAAGCTTTCTTT. Filled out from reference TRBV5-1 and TRBJ1-1, the complete variable domain reads KAGVTQTPRYLIKTRGQQVTLSCSPISGHRSVSWYQQTPGQGLQFLFEYFSETQRNKGNFPGRFSGRQFSNSRSEMNVSTLELGDSALYLCASSFGQTTEAFFGQGTRLTVV.

V and J are TRBV9 and TRBJ2-1; 14 positions match TRBD2. The CDR3 is 17 amino acids. Germline trimming cut 3 bases from V and 12 bases from J; bases unmatched to any gene: 14. In germline, CDR1 is SGDLS, CDR2 YYNGEE. CDR3: CASSAPLGLAGGFVQFF. In nucleotides, the CDR3 is TGTGCCAGCAGCGCCCCCTTAGGACTAGCGGGGGGATTCGTGCAGTTCTTC.

The J gene is TRBJ2-1, the V gene TRBV27; 9 bases agree with TRBD2. After removal of 6 bases from V and 4 bases from J, the junction contained 10 bases not matched to a gene. Per the germline V gene, CDR1 is MNHEY and CDR2 is SMNVEV (reference sequence). There are 16 residues in the CDR3. The CDR3 DNA reads TGTGCCAGCAGCTTAGGGCGGGGGGGGTGGTACAATGAGCAGTTCTTC. It specifies CASSLGRGGWYNEQFF.

The chain is built from TRBV6-6 and TRBJ1-1; a weak D match, TRBD1 (6 bases). Germline V gene data show CDR1 as MNHNY and CDR2 as SVGAGI (reference sequence). The CDR3 has 15 amino acids. Trimming removed 6 bases from V and 4 bases from J, with 18 bases in between. The CDR3 nucleotides read TGTGCCAGCAGCGGAAACGGACAGCTCTCCACTGAAGCTTTCTTT. It is translated as CASSGNGQLSTEAFF.

This chain links TRBV2 with TRBJ2-7; D not certain. Germline V gives CDR1 SNHLY, CDR2 FYNNEI. The CDR3 length is 13 residues. V lost 4 bases, J lost 2 bases, and 9 bases lay in between. Written as DNA, the CDR3 is TGTGCCAGCAGTGTTGAGGAACCCTACGAGCAGTACTTC. It yields the protein CASSVEEPYEQYF.

The J gene is TRBJ2-3, the V gene TRBV5-1, with a weak D call TRBD1 (6 bases). The germline CDR1 and CDR2 sequences are SGHRS and YFSETQ. The V end lost 2 bases, the J end lost 0 bases, and 10 bases lay between the germline ends. The CDR3 totals 15 residues. The CDR3 DNA sequence: TGCGCCAGCAGCTTTGGGACAACTAGCACAGATACGCAGTATTTT. Protein sequence: CASSFGTTSTDTQYF.

This chain links TRBV5-1 with TRBJ1-2; 10 bases agree with TRBD1. CDR1 is SGHRS and CDR2 is YFSETQ in the germline V gene. With 4 bases clipped from V and 4 bases from J, the junction kept 7 bases outside the gene matches. The length of the CDR3 is 15 residues. The DNA of the CDR3 is TGCGCCAGCAGCCCTAGGGACAGGGGAGCCTATGGCTACACCTTC. It translates to CASSPRDRGAYGYTF. Full variable domain (remainder filled in from reference TRBV5-1 and TRBJ1-2): KAGVTQTPRYLIKTRGQQVTLSCSPISGHRSVSWYQQTPGQGLQFLFEYFSETQRNKGNFPGRFSGRQFSNSRSEMNVSTLELGDSALYLCASSPRDRGAYGYTFGSGTRLTVV.